The 30 T cell receptor beta chains below come from one sample, sequenced in a study of CD8 T cells in Susac syndrome. An amount of RNA that ranged from roughly 0.5 to 1 ug was reverse transcribed with random hexamers. TCRdb re-analysed the immunoSEQ multiplex PCR reads in MiXCR, keeping a single row per CDR3 protein. This sample yields about 180,000 distinct CDR3 sequences, of which approximately 94% are seen a single time; under 0.095% belongs to the top ten. Sequencing was performed on CD4+ T cells from PBMCs. The source of these receptors is a human donor with multiple sclerosis.

This chain connects TRBV12-3 or TRBV12-4 to TRBJ1-6; D remains ambiguous. This CDR3 contains 16 residues. The V gene lost 1 base and the J gene lost 0 bases, with 7 bases spanning the gap. CDR3 DNA sequence: TGTGCCAGCAGTTTAGGTCACAGCTCCTATAATTCACCCCTCCACTTT. This gives the protein CASSLGHSSYNSPLHF.

The rearrangement uses TRBV20-1 and TRBJ2-7; 8 nucleotides line up with TRBD2. CDR3 length: 13 residues. The germline V gene encodes CDR1 DFQATT and CDR2 SNEGSKA (reference sequence). V gave up 6 bases and J gave up 2 bases; unmatched junction bases: 6. CDR3 DNA: TGCAGTGCGGCCGGGAGGGGCCCCTACGAGCAGTACTTC. Translating gives CSAAGRGPYEQYF.

This clonotype was found once. The V and J genes are TRBV20-1 and TRBJ2-3; tentative D call: TRBD1 (5 bases). The length of the CDR3 is 13 residues. Between the trimmed V and J ends, which lost 6 bases and 1 base, there was a span of 11 bases. The germline gives CDR1 DFQATT, CDR2 SNEGSKA (reference sequence). CDR3 loop: CSAPTAGTDTQYF. The CDR3 DNA follows: TGCAGTGCCCCGACAGCTGGCACAGATACGCAGTATTTT.

The chain is built from TRBV5-1 and TRBJ1-3; 7 bases are a match to TRBD1. Germline CDR1 and CDR2: SGHRS and YFSETQ. The CDR3 totals 15 residues. J lost 4 bases, V lost 4 bases, and 8 bases had no gene match. CDR3 DNA sequence: TGCGCCAGCAGCCAAGCCGGGACAGTAGGAAACACCATATATTTT. This encodes CASSQAGTVGNTIYF. Supplemented by reference TRBV5-1 and TRBJ1-3, the full variable domain reads KAGVTQTPRYLIKTRGQQVTLSCSPISGHRSVSWYQQTPGQGLQFLFEYFSETQRNKGNFPGRFSGRQFSNSRSEMNVSTLELGDSALYLCASSQAGTVGNTIYFGEGSWLTVV.

This chain connects TRBV7-9 to TRBJ2-7, with D possibly matching TRBD1 (6 bases). V was pared by 1 base and J by 5 bases, with 12 bases between. This CDR3 has 14 residues. Germline V gene lookup returns CDR1 SEHNR and CDR2 FQNEAQ (reference sequence). CDR3 amino acids: CASSLGNRANEQYF. CDR3 coding DNA: TGTGCCAGCAGCTTAGGGAACAGGGCCAACGAGCAGTACTTC.

This rearrangement joins TRBV7-9 to TRBJ1-3, with D possibly TRBD1 on 5 matching bases. CDR1 is SEHNR, CDR2 FQNEAQ, per germline (reference sequence). V lost 1 base and J lost 0, with 10 bases in between. The CDR3 contains 16 residues. The CDR3 coding sequence is TGTGCCAGCAGCTTAGACAGACAGAGCTCTGGAAACACCATATATTTT. This sequence encodes CASSLDRQSSGNTIYF.

The chain joins TRBV2 to TRBJ2-5; D remains ambiguous. The V end was cut by 0 bases, the J end by 3 bases, with 11 bases between. The CDR3 has 15 residues. Germline lookup yields CDR1 SNHLY and CDR2 FYNNEI. The CDR3: CASSEASSPKETQYF. The CDR3 nucleotides are TGTGCCAGCAGTGAAGCTTCGTCCCCAAAAGAGACCCAGTACTTC.

The chain couples TRBV7-9 to TRBJ1-2, with D unresolved. From germline, CDR1 is SEHNR and CDR2 FQNEAQ (reference sequence). V gave up 5 bases and J gave up 4 bases, with 11 bases separating them. This CDR3 contains 13 residues. This chain's CDR3 is CASSLPPGYGYTF. In DNA form, the CDR3 reads TGTGCCAGCAGCCTCCCCCCAGGCTATGGCTACACCTTC.

The chain has TRBV7-9 and TRBJ1-1; possible D gene TRBD1, 6 bases. The CDR3 runs to 14 residues. Trimming pared 6 bases from V and 1 base from J, leaving 12 bases between. Per the germline V gene, CDR1 is SEHNR and CDR2 is FQNEAQ (reference sequence). The CDR3 DNA reads as TGTGCCAGCAGTCCCGGGACACAGAACACTGAAGCTTTCTTT. This gives the protein CASSPGTQNTEAFF.

The CDR3, as DNA: TGTGCCATCAGGGACGGACAGTTATCCTACGAGCAGTACTTC. It translates to CAIRDGQLSYEQYF. J is TRBJ2-7 and V is TRBV10-3; D may be TRBD1 (6 bases). This CDR3 contains 14 residues. Trimming took 6 bases from V and 1 from J, leaving 13 bases between them. CDR1 is ENHRY, CDR2 SYGVKD, per germline.

CDR3 bases: TGTGCCTGGAGTGTACAGCAGGTGAACACTGAAGCTTTCTTT. It yields the protein CAWSVQQVNTEAFF. The chain links TRBV30 to TRBJ1-1; D not resolved. CDR1 and CDR2 from the germline V gene are GTSNPN and SVGIG (reference sequence). Trimming removed 0 bases at V and 0 bases at J, with 8 bases between. The length of the CDR3 is 14 residues.

The chain links TRBV28 to TRBJ2-4, with D perhaps TRBD1 (5 bases). V was pared by 1 base and J by 8 bases, with 12 bases between. CDR1 is MDHEN and CDR2 is SYDVKM in the germline V gene. The CDR3 is 14 amino acids. The CDR3: CASSLSRGPDIQYF. In DNA, the CDR3 is TGTGCCAGCAGTTTATCAAGGGGTCCGGACATTCAGTACTTC.

This sequence joins TRBV24-1 and TRBJ1-2; D remains ambiguous. The CDR3 totals 12 residues. Germline V gene data show CDR1 as KGHDR and CDR2 as SFDVKD. V lost 8 bases and J 0 bases, leaving 6 bases between the germline ends. The CDR3 DNA reads as TGTGCCACCATCACTTCTAACTATGGCTACACCTTC. Translated: CATITSNYGYTF.

V gene TRBV12-3 or TRBV12-4 combines with J gene TRBJ1-2; no definite D call. The CDR3 spans 12 residues. The V end was cut by 7 bases, the J end by 8 bases, with 14 bases between. CDR3 region: CASNLRNRGYTF. CDR3 bases: TGTGCCAGCAACCTCAGAAACCGCGGCTACACCTTC.

The chain employs TRBV19 and TRBJ2-7, with D possibly being TRBD1 (5 bases). This CDR3 is built from 13 residues. V lost 4 bases, J lost 2 bases, and 9 bases lay in between. The germline gives CDR1 LNHDA, CDR2 SQIVND (reference sequence). In nucleotides, the CDR3 is TGTGCCAGTAGTAGGACGGACACCTACGAGCAGTACTTC. It yields the protein CASSRTDTYEQYF.

The chain carries TRBV9 and TRBJ2-1; 9 positions agree with TRBD2. Losses at the gene ends were 0 bases for V and 0 bases for J; bases not matched to a gene: 13. This CDR3 spans 20 amino acids. Germline-derived CDR1 and CDR2 are SGDLS and YYNGEE. CDR3 DNA: TGTGCCAGCAGCGTAGGGGTAGTTAGCGGGGGAGTGTACTCCTACAATGAGCAGTTCTTC. Translated: CASSVGVVSGGVYSYNEQFF.

The rearrangement uses TRBV7-9 and TRBJ2-7; D gene unclear. The V gene's germline CDR1 is SEHNR and CDR2 FQNEAQ (reference sequence). V lost 0 bases and J 1 base, leaving 7 bases between the germline ends. This CDR3 contains 14 residues. CDR3 DNA: TGTGCCAGCAGCTTAGCGGTATATTCCTACGAGCAGTACTTC. This encodes CASSLAVYSYEQYF.

This chain links TRBV29-1 with TRBJ2-7; D is unclear. Germline V gene lookup returns CDR1 SQVTM and CDR2 ANQGSEA. The CDR3 is made up of 13 amino acids. V was shortened by 5 bases and J by 0 bases, with 11 bases between the two germline ends. CDR3 sequence reads: CSVTGVLSYEQYF. CDR3 DNA: TGCAGCGTTACGGGTGTTCTCTCCTACGAGCAGTACTTC.

V gene TRBV7-8 combines with J gene TRBJ2-1; 7 nucleotides line up with TRBD1. CDR3 size: 13 residues. The germline V gene encodes CDR1 SGHVS and CDR2 FQNEAQ. V shed 6 bases, J shed 11 bases, and the junction held 10 bases outside the gene matches. CDR3 sequence (DNA): TGTGCCAGCAGTCCAGGGACAGCTGGGCAGCAGTTCTTC. Translation gives CASSPGTAGQQFF.

CDR3 DNA: TGTGCCTGGAGTGTAGTGAACACCGGGGAGCTGTTTTTT. Protein: CAWSVVNTGELFF. The J gene is TRBJ2-2, the V gene TRBV30; no clear D. CDR1 and CDR2 from the germline V gene are GTSNPN and SVGIG (reference sequence). The CDR3 consists of 13 residues. The V end was cut by 0 bases, the J end by 1 base, with 3 bases between. The whole variable domain, remainder taken from reference TRBV30 and TRBJ2-2, is SQTIHQWPATLVQPVGSPLSLECTVEGTSNPNLYWYRQAAGRGLQLLFYSVGIGQISSEVPQNLSASRPQDRQFILSSKKLLLSDSGFYLCAWSVVNTGELFFGEGSRLTVL.

This clonotype was detected only a few times. This rearrangement joins TRBV12-3 or TRBV12-4 to TRBJ2-7, with 8 positions matching TRBD1. V dropped 2 bases and J dropped 3; count of bases not matched to a gene: 3. The CDR3 covers 14 residues. CDR3 amino acids: CASSLRTGNYEQYF. The CDR3 DNA reads as TGTGCCAGCAGTTTACGGACAGGGAACTACGAGCAGTACTTC.

The chain links TRBV6-2 or TRBV6-3 to TRBJ1-5; the D is unclear. Trimming removed 4 bases from V and 4 bases from J, with 14 bases in between. The CDR3 consists of 15 residues. The germline gives CDR1 MNHEY, CDR2 SVGEGT. CDR3 amino acids: CASSSFLPGNQPQHF. DNA of the CDR3: TGTGCCAGCAGTTCCTTCCTGCCGGGGAATCAGCCCCAGCATTTT.

The chain links TRBV25-1 to TRBJ1-1, with D possibly matching TRBD1 (5 bases). This CDR3 region has 13 residues. Germline CDR1 MGHDK, CDR2 SYGVNS. V was shortened by 4 bases and J by 7 bases, with 13 bases between the two germline ends. The CDR3 loop reads CASSGVRAGEAFF. The CDR3 DNA reads as TGTGCCAGCAGTGGGGTCAGGGCTGGTGAAGCTTTCTTT.

The rearrangement uses TRBV2 and TRBJ2-7; 8 bases line up with TRBD1. V was pared by 6 bases and J by 2 bases, with 9 bases of the junction left unmatched. Germline CDR1 and CDR2: SNHLY and FYNNEI. This CDR3 region has 15 residues. Here the CDR3 DNA reads TGTGCCAGCAGCGCCCTCGGACAGGGCACCTACGAGCAGTACTTC. This translates into CASSALGQGTYEQYF.

CDR3 loop: CASSSGTVQYF. In nucleotides, the CDR3 is TGTGCCAGCAGCTCCGGGACAGTACAGTACTTC. The chain has TRBV12-3 or TRBV12-4 and TRBJ2-4, with 7 bases fitting TRBD1. The CDR3 has 11 residues. V dropped 6 bases and J dropped 13; count of bases not matched to a gene: 6.

The chain has TRBV12-3 or TRBV12-4 and TRBJ1-5, with 12 positions matching TRBD1. V dropped 5 bases and J dropped 4; count of bases not matched to a gene: 3. The CDR3 length is 15 residues. CDR3 bases: TGTGCCAGCAGTCTGGGACAGGGGGCAAATCAGCCCCAGCATTTT. It is translated as CASSLGQGANQPQHF.

The chain has TRBV29-1 and TRBJ2-1; 7 positions match TRBD1. The CDR3 has 13 residues. CDR1 and CDR2 from the germline V gene are SQVTM and ANQGSEA. The trim removed 8 bases at V and 7 bases at J, leaving 11 bases unmatched. The CDR3 loop is CSSGQTNGNEQFF. The CDR3 region has the DNA TGCAGCTCGGGACAGACAAATGGGAATGAGCAGTTCTTC.

With regard to this clonotype: One junction end does not reproduce the germline sequence, and a read error may be involved. This sequence joins TRBV20-1 and TRBJ2-1; no firm D call. This CDR3 is built from 13 residues. CDR1 DFQATT and CDR2 SNEGSKA come from the germline V gene (reference sequence). The CDR3 DNA reads as TGCAGTGCTAGGGGTACCACCTACATTGAGCAGTTCTTC. The encoded protein is CSARGTTYIEQFF.

The chain couples TRBV19 to TRBJ1-1; possible D gene TRBD1, 6 bases. The CDR3 spans 13 residues. Trimming stripped 6 bases from V and 5 bases from J, with 13 bases between. Germline V lookup: CDR1 LNHDA, CDR2 SQIVND (reference sequence). The DNA of the CDR3 is TGTGCCAGTAGCCTCACAGGGCGGACTGAAGCTTTCTTT. It encodes CASSLTGRTEAFF.

V and J are TRBV30 and TRBJ1-2, with no clear D. Trimming shortened V by 7 bases and J by 4 bases, and 10 bases separated the two germline ends. The CDR3 is 11 amino acids. The germline CDR1 and CDR2 sequences are GTSNPN and SVGIG (reference sequence). CDR3 sequence: CAYEELYGYTF. The DNA of the CDR3 is TGTGCCTACGAGGAACTCTATGGCTACACCTTC.